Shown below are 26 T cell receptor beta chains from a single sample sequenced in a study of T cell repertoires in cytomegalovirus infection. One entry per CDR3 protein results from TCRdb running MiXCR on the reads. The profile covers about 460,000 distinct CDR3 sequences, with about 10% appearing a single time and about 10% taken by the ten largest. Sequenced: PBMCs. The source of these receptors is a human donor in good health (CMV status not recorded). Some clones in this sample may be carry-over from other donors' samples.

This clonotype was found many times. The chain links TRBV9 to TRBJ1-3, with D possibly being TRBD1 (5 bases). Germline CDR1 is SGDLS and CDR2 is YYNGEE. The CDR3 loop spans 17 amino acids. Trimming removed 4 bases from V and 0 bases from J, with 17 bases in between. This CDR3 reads CASSLGDVSSSGNTIYF. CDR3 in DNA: TGTGCCAGCAGCCTGGGGGATGTCAGCAGCTCTGGAAACACCATATATTTT.

The CDR3 DNA follows: TGCAGTGCTTGGACTAGCGGGGATGCGGTCGAGCAGTACTTC. It is translated as CSAWTSGDAVEQYF. The gene calls are TRBV20-1 and TRBJ2-7; 12 bases match TRBD2. The V gene's germline CDR1 is DFQATT and CDR2 SNEGSKA (reference sequence). V lost 5 bases and J lost 6; bases outside the gene matches: 8. This CDR3 is 14 amino acids long.

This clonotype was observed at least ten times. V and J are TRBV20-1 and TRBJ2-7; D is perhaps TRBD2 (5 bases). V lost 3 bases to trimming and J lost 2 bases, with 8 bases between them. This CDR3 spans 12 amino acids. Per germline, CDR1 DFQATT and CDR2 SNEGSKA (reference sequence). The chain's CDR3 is CSASGVAYEQYF. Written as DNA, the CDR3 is TGCAGTGCTAGCGGGGTAGCCTACGAGCAGTACTTC.

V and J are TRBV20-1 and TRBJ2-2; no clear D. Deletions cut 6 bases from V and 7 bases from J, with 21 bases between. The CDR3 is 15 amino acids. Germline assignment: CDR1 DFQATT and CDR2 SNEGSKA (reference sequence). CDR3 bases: TGCAGTGCCAGTAGACCTCTAGGCATCAGCGGGGAGCTGTTTTTT. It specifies CSASRPLGISGELFF.

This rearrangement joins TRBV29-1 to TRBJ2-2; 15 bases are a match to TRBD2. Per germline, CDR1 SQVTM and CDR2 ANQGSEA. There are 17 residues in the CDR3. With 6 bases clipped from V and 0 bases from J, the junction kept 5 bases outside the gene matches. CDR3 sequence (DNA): TGCAGCGTAAGGGGACTAGCGGGAGGAGCGAACACCGGGGAGCTGTTTTTT. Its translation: CSVRGLAGGANTGELFF.

This CDR3 is CASSLAGPTFGTSVRGISYNEQFF. Written as DNA, the CDR3 is TGTGCCAGCAGCTTAGCGGGCCCGACCTTCGGGACTAGCGTGAGGGGGATCTCCTACAATGAGCAGTTCTTC. V usage is TRBV7-9 and J usage is TRBJ2-1; the match to TRBD2 covers 10 bases. The V gene end was trimmed by 0 bases and the J gene end by 0 bases; junction bases not matched to a gene: 23. The CDR3 has 24 residues. The germline CDR1 and CDR2 sequences are SEHNR and FQNEAQ (reference sequence).

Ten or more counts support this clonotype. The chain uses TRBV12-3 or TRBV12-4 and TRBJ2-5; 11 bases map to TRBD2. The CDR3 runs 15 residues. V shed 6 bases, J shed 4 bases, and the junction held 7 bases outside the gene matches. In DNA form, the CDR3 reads TGTGCCAGCAGCTTTAGCGGGGGGGGGAGAGAGACCCAGTACTTC. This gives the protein CASSFSGGGRETQYF.

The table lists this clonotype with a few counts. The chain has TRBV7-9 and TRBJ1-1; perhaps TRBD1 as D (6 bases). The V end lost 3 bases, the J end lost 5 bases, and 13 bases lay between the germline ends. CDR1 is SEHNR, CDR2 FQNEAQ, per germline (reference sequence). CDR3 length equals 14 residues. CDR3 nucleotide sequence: TGTGCCAGCAGCTTTATGGGGGCGGGAACTGAAGCTTTCTTT. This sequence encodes CASSFMGAGTEAFF.

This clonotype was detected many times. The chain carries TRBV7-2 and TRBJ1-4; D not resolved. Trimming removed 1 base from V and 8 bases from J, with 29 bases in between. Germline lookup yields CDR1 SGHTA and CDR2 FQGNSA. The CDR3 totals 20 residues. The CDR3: CASSLELFGNHPRRSEKLFF. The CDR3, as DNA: TGTGCCAGCAGCTTAGAGTTGTTCGGTAATCACCCGCGGAGATCCGAAAAACTGTTTTTT.

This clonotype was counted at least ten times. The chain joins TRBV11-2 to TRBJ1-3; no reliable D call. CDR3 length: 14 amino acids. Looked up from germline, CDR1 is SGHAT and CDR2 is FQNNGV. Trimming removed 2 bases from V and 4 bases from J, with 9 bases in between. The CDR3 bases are TGTGCCAGCAGCTTACCGGGTTACGGAAACACCATATATTTT. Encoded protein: CASSLPGYGNTIYF.

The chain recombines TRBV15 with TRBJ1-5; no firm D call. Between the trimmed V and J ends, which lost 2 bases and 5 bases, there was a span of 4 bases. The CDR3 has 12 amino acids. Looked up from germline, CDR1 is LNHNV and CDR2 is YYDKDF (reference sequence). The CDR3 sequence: CATSRQDQPQHF. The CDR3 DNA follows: TGTGCCACCAGCAGACAGGATCAGCCCCAGCATTTT.

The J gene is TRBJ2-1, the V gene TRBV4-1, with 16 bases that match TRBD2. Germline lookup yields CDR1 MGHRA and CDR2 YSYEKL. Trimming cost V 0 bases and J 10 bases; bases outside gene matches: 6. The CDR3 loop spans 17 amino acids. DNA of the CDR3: TGCGCCAGCAGCCAAGATCCGGGGACTAGCGGGAGGGGAGAGCAGTTCTTC. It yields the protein CASSQDPGTSGRGEQFF.

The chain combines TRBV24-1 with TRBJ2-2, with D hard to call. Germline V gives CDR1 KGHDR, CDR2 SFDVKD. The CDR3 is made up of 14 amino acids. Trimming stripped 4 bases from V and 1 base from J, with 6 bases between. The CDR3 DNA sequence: TGTGCCACCAGTGAGACGGTGAACACCGGGGAGCTGTTTTTT. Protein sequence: CATSETVNTGELFF.

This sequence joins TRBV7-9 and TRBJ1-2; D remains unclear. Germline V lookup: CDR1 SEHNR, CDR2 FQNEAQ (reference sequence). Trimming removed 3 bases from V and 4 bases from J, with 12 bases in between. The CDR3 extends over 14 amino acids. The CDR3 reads CASSFQEGSYGYTF. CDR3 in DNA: TGTGCCAGCAGCTTTCAGGAAGGAAGCTATGGCTACACCTTC.

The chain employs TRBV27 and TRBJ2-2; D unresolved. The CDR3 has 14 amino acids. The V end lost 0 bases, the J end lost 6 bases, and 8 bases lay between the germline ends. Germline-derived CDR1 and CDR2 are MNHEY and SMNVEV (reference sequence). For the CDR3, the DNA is TGTGCCAGCAGTTTATCCCGAGTGGCCGGGGAGCTGTTTTTT. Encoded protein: CASSLSRVAGELFF.

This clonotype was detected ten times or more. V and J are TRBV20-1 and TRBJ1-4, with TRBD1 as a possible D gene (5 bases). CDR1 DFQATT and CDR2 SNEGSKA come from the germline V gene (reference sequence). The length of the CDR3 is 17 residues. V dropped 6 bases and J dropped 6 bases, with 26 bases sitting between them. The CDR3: CSAADAGVGDWDEKLFF. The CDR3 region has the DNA TGCAGTGCCGCCGACGCGGGGGTCGGGGATTGGGATGAAAAACTGTTTTTT.

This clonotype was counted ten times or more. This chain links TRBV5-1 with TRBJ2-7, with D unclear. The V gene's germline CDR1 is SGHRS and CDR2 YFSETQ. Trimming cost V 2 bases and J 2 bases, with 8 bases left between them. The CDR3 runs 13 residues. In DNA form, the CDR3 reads TGCGCCAGCAGCTTTCAGGAGACCTACGAGCAGTACTTC. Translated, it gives CASSFQETYEQYF.

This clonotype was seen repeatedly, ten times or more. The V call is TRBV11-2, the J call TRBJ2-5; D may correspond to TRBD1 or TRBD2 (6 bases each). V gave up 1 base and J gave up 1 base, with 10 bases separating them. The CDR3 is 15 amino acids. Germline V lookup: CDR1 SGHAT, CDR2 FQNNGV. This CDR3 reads CASSLVGGRQETQYF. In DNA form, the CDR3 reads TGTGCCAGCAGCTTAGTTGGGGGGCGCCAAGAGACCCAGTACTTC.

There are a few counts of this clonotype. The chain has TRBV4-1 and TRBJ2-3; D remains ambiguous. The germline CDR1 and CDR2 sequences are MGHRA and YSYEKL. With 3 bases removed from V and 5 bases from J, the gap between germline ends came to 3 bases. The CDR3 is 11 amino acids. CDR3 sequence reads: CASSHRDTQYF. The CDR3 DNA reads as TGCGCCAGCAGCCACCGAGATACGCAGTATTTT.

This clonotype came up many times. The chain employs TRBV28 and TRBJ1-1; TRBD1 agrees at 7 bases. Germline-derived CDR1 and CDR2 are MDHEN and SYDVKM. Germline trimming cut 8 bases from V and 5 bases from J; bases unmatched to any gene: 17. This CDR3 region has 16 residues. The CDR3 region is CASERQGLPKGTEAFF. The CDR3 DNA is TGTGCCAGCGAGCGACAGGGCCTCCCTAAGGGGACTGAAGCTTTCTTT.

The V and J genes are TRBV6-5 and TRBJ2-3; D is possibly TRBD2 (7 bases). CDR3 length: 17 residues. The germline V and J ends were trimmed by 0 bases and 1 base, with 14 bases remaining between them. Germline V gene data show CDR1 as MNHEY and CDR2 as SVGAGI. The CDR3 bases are TGTGCCAGCAGTTACTCGGTAGGGGGGGGGGGCACAGATACGCAGTATTTT. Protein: CASSYSVGGGGTDTQYF.

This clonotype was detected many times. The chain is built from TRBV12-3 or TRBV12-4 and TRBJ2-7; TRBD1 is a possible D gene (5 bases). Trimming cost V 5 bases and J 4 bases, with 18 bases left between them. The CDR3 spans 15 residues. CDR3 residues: CASSPDPGREYEQYF. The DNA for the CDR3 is TGTGCCAGCAGTCCTGACCCGGGCAGGGAATACGAGCAGTACTTC.

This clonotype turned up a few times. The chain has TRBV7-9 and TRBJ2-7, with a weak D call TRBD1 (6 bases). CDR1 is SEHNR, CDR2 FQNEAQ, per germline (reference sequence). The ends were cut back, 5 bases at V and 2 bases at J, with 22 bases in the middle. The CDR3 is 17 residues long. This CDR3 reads CASSLGIGQSITYEQYF. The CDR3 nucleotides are TGTGCCAGCAGCCTGGGGATAGGACAGTCCATTACCTACGAGCAGTACTTC.

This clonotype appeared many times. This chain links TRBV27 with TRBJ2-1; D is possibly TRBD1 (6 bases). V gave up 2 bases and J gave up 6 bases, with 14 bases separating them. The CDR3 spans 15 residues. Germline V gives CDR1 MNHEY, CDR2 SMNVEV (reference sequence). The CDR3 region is CASSLPPGQTNEQFF. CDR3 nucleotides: TGTGCCAGCAGTTTACCCCCTGGACAGACCAATGAGCAGTTCTTC.

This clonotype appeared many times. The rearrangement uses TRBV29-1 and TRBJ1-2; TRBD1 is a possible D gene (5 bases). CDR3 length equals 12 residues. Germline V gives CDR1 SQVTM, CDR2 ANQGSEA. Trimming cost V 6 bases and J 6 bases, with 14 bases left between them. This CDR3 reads CSVSRARDGYTF. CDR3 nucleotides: TGCAGCGTGTCCAGGGCCCGGGATGGCTACACCTTC.

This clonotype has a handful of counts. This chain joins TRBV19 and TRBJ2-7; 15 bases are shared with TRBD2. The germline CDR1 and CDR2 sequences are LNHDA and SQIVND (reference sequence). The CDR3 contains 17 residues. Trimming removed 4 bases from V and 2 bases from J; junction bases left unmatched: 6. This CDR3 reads CASSTGTSGGLTYEQYF. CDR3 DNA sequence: TGTGCCAGTAGTACAGGGACTAGCGGGGGGCTTACCTACGAGCAGTACTTC.